The source of this T cell receptor (beta chain) is a study of OX40 agonist ivuxolimab in advanced cancers. Some clones are missing from TCRdb's copy, which holds only in-frame ones; the method was immunoSEQ multiplex PCR. The sample records tens of thousands of clones, approximately 82% being singletons. This clone was detected only once. In germline, CDR1 is LNHDA, CDR2 SQIVND (reference sequence). The CDR3 is 14 amino acids. The J gene is TRBJ2-5, the V gene TRBV19; possibly TRBD1 or TRBD2 for D (5 bases each). The J call is uncertain, as TRBJ2-7 better fits the DNA end. The source of this sequence is an adult with an advanced solid tumor such as melanoma, head and neck, liver or kidney cancer. Sequencing used CD4+ or CD8+ T cells sorted from blood, obtained in a trial of the OX40 agonist ivuxolimab. The CDR3 region has the DNA TGTGCCAGTAGTGGGGGATGGGGACCCTACGAGCAGTACTTC. This codes for CASSGGWGPYEQYF.